Listed here are 8 T cell receptor beta chains from one sample, sequenced in a study of T-cell memory formation after mild COVID-19. MiXCR, run by TCRdb on the 5' RACE reads, gives a single entry per CDR3 protein. The sample gives 550,000 to 700,000 distinct CDR3 sequences, approximately 18% of which show up once; around 12% is in the top ten. The specimen sequenced was PBMCs or a T cell subset sorted from them (not recorded which). The receptors come from an adult woman who had mild COVID-19 (a few samples of this study predate the infection). Cell type and time point are not known.

The J gene is TRBJ2-1, the V gene TRBV5-4; TRBD1 matches at 9 bases. CDR3 length equals 16 residues. Germline-derived CDR1 and CDR2 are SGHNT and YYREEE (reference sequence). J gave up 9 bases and V 2 bases, and 12 bases lay outside the gene matches. The CDR3 nucleotides are TGTGCCAGCAGCTTCGGACTTCGGGGACAGGGCGGTGAGCAGTTCTTC. As protein: CASSFGLRGQGGEQFF.

The V call is TRBV7-2, the J call TRBJ1-2; D not certain. This CDR3 is 13 amino acids long. Looked up from germline, CDR1 is SGHTA and CDR2 is FQGNSA. Trimming removed 5 bases from V and 6 bases from J, with 13 bases in between. The CDR3 DNA reads TGTGCCAGCAGCCCACCGGGGTACAATGGCTACACCTTC. Protein: CASSPPGYNGYTF.

The gene calls are TRBV6-1 and TRBJ2-5; 7 bases are a match to TRBD1. CDR1 MNHNS and CDR2 SASEGT come from the germline V gene. Germline trimming cut 6 bases from V and 4 bases from J; bases unmatched to any gene: 14. The CDR3 length is 16 residues. CDR3 region: CASRGFRRQGRETQYF. The CDR3 DNA reads as TGTGCCAGCAGAGGCTTCCGGCGACAGGGACGAGAGACCCAGTACTTC.

The chain couples TRBV12-3 or TRBV12-4 to TRBJ2-6; D ambiguous. The CDR3 is 15 amino acids. With 6 bases removed from V and 1 base from J, the gap between germline ends came to 10 bases. DNA for the CDR3: TGTGCCAGCAGCCCCGAGAGTTCTGGGGCCAACGTCCTGACTTTC. Its translation is CASSPESSGANVLTF.

This clonotype was recorded at least ten times. V and J are TRBV6-2 or TRBV6-3 and TRBJ2-1, with unresolved D. V gave up 2 bases and J gave up 5 bases, with 1 base separating them. CDR1 and CDR2 from the germline V gene are MNHEY and SVGEGT. This CDR3 region has 11 residues. As DNA, the CDR3 is TGTGCCAGCAGTTACAACAATGAGCAGTTCTTC. This gives the protein CASSYNNEQFF.

The chain joins TRBV5-1 to TRBJ2-5; D unresolved. Germline V gene data show CDR1 as SGHRS and CDR2 as YFSETQ. With 4 bases removed from V and 4 bases from J, the gap between germline ends came to 11 bases. The length of the CDR3 is 13 residues. In nucleotides, the CDR3 is TGCGCCAGCAGCGCAAGGACGAGAGAGACCCAGTACTTC. This gives the protein CASSARTRETQYF.

The V call is TRBV20-1, the J call TRBJ2-7; no clear D gene. Trimming stripped 2 bases from V and 3 bases from J, with 5 bases between. The CDR3 runs 11 residues. Per germline, CDR1 DFQATT and CDR2 SNEGSKA (reference sequence). The CDR3 is CSARLFYEQYF. CDR3 bases: TGCAGTGCTAGACTGTTCTACGAGCAGTACTTC.

This clonotype has only a few counts. The chain employs TRBV15 and TRBJ2-5, with TRBD2 matching over 7 bases. Germline V CDR1 and CDR2: LNHNV, YYDKDF (reference sequence). The CDR3 contains 13 residues. V was clipped by 8 bases and J by 2 bases; unmatched bases: 5. CDR3 DNA: TGTGCCACCTCTCCGGGACTACAAGAGACCCAGTACTTC. Translation gives CATSPGLQETQYF.